This T cell receptor beta chain is from a study of T cell repertoires in ileal Crohn's disease. About 490 nanograms of biopsy DNA per sample underwent TCRB immunosequencing. The protocol was immunoSEQ multiplex PCR, while the TCRdb copy is restricted to in-frame clones and leaves out a portion. The sample includes 6,400 or so clones, 83% of them seen just once. Overall study findings and caveats: Active smokers at surgery had more clonal expansions than non-smokers. All patients with clonality above 26.8% had endoscopic recurrence. Mucosal expansions were suggested to be mainly CD8 T cells.

J gave up 2 bases and V 4 bases, and 2 bases lay outside the gene matches. CDR1 SGHKS and CDR2 YYEKEE come from the germline V gene (reference sequence). The CDR3 loop spans 13 amino acids. Turning to this clone: Its target is unknown.

V and J are TRBV5-5 and TRBJ1-2, with 7 bases lining up with TRBD1. This TCR came from an adult with Crohn's disease. Sequenced material: ileal tissue. The CDR3 nucleotides read TGTGCCAGCAGCCCGGACAGGAACTATGGCTACACCTTC. It yields the protein CASSPDRNYGYTF.